The 13 T cell receptor beta chains reported below all come from one sample, sequenced in a study of PD-1 blockade in classical Hodgkin lymphoma. Libraries were prepared by immunoSEQ multiplex PCR; TCRdb keeps only in-frame clonotypes and omits some of them. The sample includes 29,000 or so clones, over 55% of them seen just once. With no exception, relapse followed autologous stem cell transplantation in all patients, and brentuximab vedotin exposure varied. The material sequenced was peripheral blood mononuclear cells (PBMCs), taken before the second cycle of nivolumab. Receptors originate from a human donor with classical Hodgkin lymphoma.

This clone was seen only a few times. The V and J genes are TRBV7-8 and TRBJ1-1, with TRBD1 as a possible D gene (5 bases). V lost 0 bases, J lost 3 bases, and 11 bases lay in between. The CDR3 has 15 amino acids. CDR1 and CDR2 from the germline V gene are SGHVS and FQNEAQ. In DNA, the CDR3 is TGTGCCAGCAGCTTAGCCGCAGCGGGGGACACTGAAGCTTTCTTT. It is translated as CASSLAAAGDTEAFF.

The chain combines TRBV7-6 with TRBJ2-7; a weak D match, TRBD2 (5 bases). The V end was cut by 5 bases, the J end by 0 bases, with 11 bases between. In germline, CDR1 is SGHVS, CDR2 FNYEAQ. The CDR3 is 14 residues long. CDR3 nucleotide sequence: TGTGCCAGCAGCCCCTCTAGCCTCTCCTACGAGCAGTACTTC. Translating gives CASSPSSLSYEQYF.

This clone was seen only a few times. The chain links TRBV5-1 to TRBJ2-7, with 7 positions matching TRBD1. J lost 2 bases, V lost 3 bases, and 5 bases had no gene match. CDR1 and CDR2 from the germline V gene are SGHRS and YFSETQ. The CDR3 covers 14 residues. Written as DNA, the CDR3 is TGCGCCAGCAGCTCCCAGGACAGGCCCTACGAGCAGTACTTC. Translation: CASSSQDRPYEQYF.

This chain links TRBV5-6 with TRBJ2-7; 9 nucleotides line up with TRBD1. The CDR3 length is 14 residues. Trimming cost V 5 bases and J 4 bases; bases outside gene matches: 7. Germline V gene lookup returns CDR1 SGHDT and CDR2 YYEEEE. The CDR3 coding sequence is TGTGCCAGCAGTGCGGGACAGGGAGTATACGAGCAGTACTTC. Protein: CASSAGQGVYEQYF.

Here the CDR3 reads CASSYYPPSTDTQYF. In DNA, the CDR3 is TGTGCCAGCAGTTATTACCCCCCTAGCACAGATACGCAGTATTTT. The genes are TRBV6-5 and TRBJ2-3; D uncertain. V was clipped by 3 bases and J by 0 bases, with 10 bases between them. In germline, CDR1 is MNHEY, CDR2 SVGAGI. CDR3 length: 15 amino acids.

The chain carries TRBV5-4 and TRBJ2-7; 9 positions agree with TRBD1. CDR3 length: 14 amino acids. The germline gives CDR1 SGHNT, CDR2 YYREEE (reference sequence). Unmatched junction bases numbered 5, after V lost 4 bases and J lost 3 bases. CDR3 loop: CASSARDRDYEQYF. The CDR3 coding sequence is TGTGCCAGCAGCGCCCGGGACAGGGACTACGAGCAGTACTTC.

The gene calls are TRBV4-3 and TRBJ1-6, with D perhaps TRBD1 (5 bases). Germline CDR1 LGHNA, CDR2 YSLEER. V was cut by 1 base and J by 2 bases, with 9 bases left in between. There are 16 residues in the CDR3. CDR3 protein: CASSQVRDPYNSPLHF. The CDR3 region has the DNA TGCGCCAGCAGCCAAGTCCGGGACCCCTATAATTCACCCCTCCACTTT.

The V and J genes are TRBV6-1 and TRBJ2-5; 8 nucleotides line up with TRBD1. The CDR3 totals 14 residues. Germline V gives CDR1 MNHNS, CDR2 SASEGT. J was trimmed by 2 bases and V by 6 bases; bases with no gene match: 5. In DNA form, the CDR3 reads TGTGCCAGCAGCACGACAGGGGTACAAGAGACCCAGTACTTC. Its protein is CASSTTGVQETQYF.

The chain has TRBV28 and TRBJ2-7, with D uncertain. The CDR3 is 12 residues long. Trimming stripped 5 bases from V and 1 base from J, with 6 bases between. CDR1 MDHEN and CDR2 SYDVKM come from the germline V gene. CDR3 in amino acids: CASSPGSYEQYF. The DNA for the CDR3 is TGTGCCAGCAGTCCCGGATCCTACGAGCAGTACTTC.

This clone was observed once. This sequence joins TRBV2 and TRBJ2-1; possibly TRBD2 for D (6 bases). Looked up from germline, CDR1 is SNHLY and CDR2 is FYNNEI. This CDR3 spans 13 amino acids. Trimming cost V 7 bases and J 14 bases, with 21 bases left between them. The CDR3 here is CASTLVVGTPKFF. The CDR3 coding sequence is TGTGCCAGCACTCTAGTCGTGGGGACTCCAAAGTTCTTC.

The V gene is TRBV19, the J gene TRBJ2-1; no clear D. Germline V gene data show CDR1 as LNHDA and CDR2 as SQIVND (reference sequence). The CDR3 runs to 14 residues. The V end was cut by 10 bases, the J end by 0 bases, with 13 bases between. The DNA of the CDR3 is TGTGCCACTCGCACCTCGTCCTCCTACAATGAGCAGTTCTTC. Protein sequence: CATRTSSSYNEQFF.

J is TRBJ1-6 and V is TRBV6-5; D uncertain. Germline V CDR1 and CDR2: MNHEY, SVGAGI. Deletions cut 6 bases from V and 9 bases from J, with 18 bases between. The CDR3 loop spans 15 amino acids. The CDR3, as DNA: TGTGCCAGCAGCGGGTGGGCCCGCGACCTTTCACCCCTCCACTTT. Translated: CASSGWARDLSPLHF.

The rearrangement uses TRBV28 and TRBJ2-2; no firm D call. The V gene's germline CDR1 is MDHEN and CDR2 SYDVKM. The ends were cut back, 6 bases at V and 3 bases at J, with 11 bases in the middle. The CDR3 contains 14 residues. The CDR3 DNA reads TGTGCCAGCAGCCCCTTTTTAGACACCGGGGAGCTGTTTTTT. This codes for CASSPFLDTGELFF.